A selection of T cell receptor beta chains follows, all from one sample in a study of T cell responses to AZD1222 COVID-19 vaccine. TCRdb keeps only in-frame clones here, not all; method: immunoSEQ multiplex PCR. The sample contains roughly 62,000 clones, around three quarters of which appear only once. The source material was peripheral blood, sampled on day 0 of AZD1222 vaccination. The receptors here all came from an adult in good health. CDR3s include the opening cysteine and the closing phenylalanine or tryptophan. D genes are given only for firm matches. The size of a clone is reported for some rows only, either as once, few or many, or as a class for expanded clones.

>TRBJ2-3|TRBD1|.|TRBV6-5
TGTGCCAGCAGTAGGGACAGATTCACAGATACGCAGTATTTT
CASSRDRFTDTQYF
>TRBJ1-2|.|.|TRBV28
TGTGCCAGCAGTCTCCCGGGACTGAACTATGGCTACACCTTC
CASSLPGLNYGYTF
>TRBJ2-6|.|.|TRBV10-3
TGTGCCATCAGCCCGCAGGACCCGATCTCTGGGGCCAACGTCCTGACTTTC
CAISPQDPISGANVLTF
>TRBJ1-3|.|few|TRBV7-2
TGTGCCAGCAGCTTGGCCCCGGACGGAAACACCATATATTTT
CASSLAPDGNTIYF
>TRBJ2-1|TRBD2|.|TRBV27
TGTGCCAGCAGTTTAGGAAGCGGGGGAATCTACAATGAGCAGTTCTTC
CASSLGSGGIYNEQFF
>TRBJ1-5|.|few|TRBV6-2/TRBV6-3
TGTGCCAGCAGTTACGCAGGGCAGCTTAATCAGCCCCAGCATTTT
CASSYAGQLNQPQHF
>TRBJ2-2|.|.|TRBV5-1
TGCGCCAGCAGCTTGGATACTACCTACACCGGGGAGCTGTTTTTT
CASSLDTTYTGELFF
>TRBJ2-7|TRBD1|.|TRBV11-2
TGTGCCAGCAGCCCCCAACCGGGACAGGGGACTTACGAGCAGTACTTC
CASSPQPGQGTYEQYF
>TRBJ1-4|.|.|TRBV30
TGTGCCTGGGGCACTCTGGCAACTAATGAAAAACTGTTTTTT
CAWGTLATNEKLFF
>TRBJ1-5|.|many|TRBV3-1/TRBV3-2
TGTGCCAGTGTTAATCAGCCCCAGCATTTT
CASVNQPQHF
>TRBJ1-4|.|.|TRBV7-9
TGTGCCAGCAGCGCGACAGTGGGTTATGAAAAACTGTTTTTT
CASSATVGYEKLFF
>TRBJ2-3|.|.|TRBV10-1
TGCGCCAGCAGTGAGTCAGACAGTAACACAGATACGCAGTATTTT
CASSESDSNTDTQYF
>TRBJ2-1|.|.|TRBV7-3
TGTGCCAGCAGCTTACCCACAGTCAATGAGCAGTTCTTC
CASSLPTVNEQFF
>TRBJ2-5|TRBD2|.|TRBV5-6
TGTGCCAGCAGCTTGGGACTAGCGGGGGGTCTATTGGGGCAGACCCAGTACTTC
CASSLGLAGGLLGQTQYF
>TRBJ2-5|.|few|TRBV9
TGTGCCAGCAGCGTCCAGACCGACCTGGGAGAGACCCAGTACTTC
CASSVQTDLGETQYF